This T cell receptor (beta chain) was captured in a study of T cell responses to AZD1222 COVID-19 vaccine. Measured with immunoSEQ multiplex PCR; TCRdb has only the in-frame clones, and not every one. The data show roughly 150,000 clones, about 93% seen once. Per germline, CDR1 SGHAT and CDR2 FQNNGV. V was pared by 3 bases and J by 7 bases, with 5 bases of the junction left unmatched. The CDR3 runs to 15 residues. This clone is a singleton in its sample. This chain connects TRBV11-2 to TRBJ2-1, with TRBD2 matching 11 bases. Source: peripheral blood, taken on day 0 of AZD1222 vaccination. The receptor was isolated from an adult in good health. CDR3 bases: TGTGCCAGCAGCTTCCCGGGACTAGCGGTTAATGAGCAGTTCTTC. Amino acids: CASSFPGLAVNEQFF. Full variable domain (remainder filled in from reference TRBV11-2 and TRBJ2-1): EAGVAQSPRYKIIEKRQSVAFWCNPISGHATLYWYQQILGQGPKLLIQFQNNGVVDDSQLPKDRFSAERLKGVDSTLKIQPAKLEDSAVYLCASSFPGLAVNEQFFGPGTRLTVL.